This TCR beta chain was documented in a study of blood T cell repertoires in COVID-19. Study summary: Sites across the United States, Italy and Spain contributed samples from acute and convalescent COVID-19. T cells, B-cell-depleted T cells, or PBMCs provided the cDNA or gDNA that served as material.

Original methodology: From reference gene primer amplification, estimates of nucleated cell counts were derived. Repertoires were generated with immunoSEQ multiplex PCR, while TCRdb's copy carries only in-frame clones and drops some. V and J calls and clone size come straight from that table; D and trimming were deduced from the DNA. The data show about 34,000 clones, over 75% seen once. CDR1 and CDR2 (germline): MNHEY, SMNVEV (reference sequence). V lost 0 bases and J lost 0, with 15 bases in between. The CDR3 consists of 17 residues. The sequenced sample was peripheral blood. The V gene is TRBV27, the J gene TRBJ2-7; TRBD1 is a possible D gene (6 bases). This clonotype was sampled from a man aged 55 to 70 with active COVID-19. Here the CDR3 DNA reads TGTGCCAGCAGTTTATCATTTAGGGGGACGGCCTCCTACGAGCAGTACTTC. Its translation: CASSLSFRGTASYEQYF.